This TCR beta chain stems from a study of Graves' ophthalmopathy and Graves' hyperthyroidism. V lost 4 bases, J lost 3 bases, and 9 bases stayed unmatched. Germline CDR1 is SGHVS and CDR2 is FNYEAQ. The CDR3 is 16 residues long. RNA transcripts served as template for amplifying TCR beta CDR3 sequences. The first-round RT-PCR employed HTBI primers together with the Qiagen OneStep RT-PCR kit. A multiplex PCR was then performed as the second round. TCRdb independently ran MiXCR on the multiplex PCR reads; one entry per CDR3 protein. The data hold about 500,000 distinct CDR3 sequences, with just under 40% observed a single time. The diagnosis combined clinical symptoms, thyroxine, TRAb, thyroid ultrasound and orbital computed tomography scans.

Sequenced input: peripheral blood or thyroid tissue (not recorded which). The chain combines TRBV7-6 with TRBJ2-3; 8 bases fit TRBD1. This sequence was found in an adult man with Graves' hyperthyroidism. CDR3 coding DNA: TGTGCCAGCAGCTATCGACAGGGGCCAAGTACAGATACGCAGTATTTT. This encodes CASSYRQGPSTDTQYF.